This entry features one TCR beta chain sequence. The data derive from a study of Ad26.COV2.S vaccination and SARS-CoV-2 variants. In germline, CDR1 is SGHNT, CDR2 YYREEE (reference sequence). This CDR3 has 14 amino acids. The trim removed 4 bases at V and 3 bases at J, leaving 5 bases unmatched. Assay used: immunoSEQ multiplex PCR; TCRdb lists only in-frame clones, some missing. The repertoire has 300,000 to 450,000 clones, about 88% of them found once; the top ten carry 2.5% to 3.5%. Regarding treatment: 15 to 20 received Ad26.COV2.S at low or high dose, single or two shots; 5 received placebo; per-sample allocation not given. After the first vaccine or placebo injection, samples were drawn on day 63.

The sample was peripheral blood, taken in a trial of Ad26.COV2.S vaccine versus placebo. The sequence derives from a person aged 18 to 59 who received the Ad26.COV2.S COVID-19 vaccine or a placebo. This chain links TRBV5-4 with TRBJ2-5, with 8 bases identical to TRBD2. CDR3 sequence reads: CASSVAGLKETQYF. The DNA for the CDR3 is TGTGCCAGCAGCGTAGCGGGGTTAAAAGAGACCCAGTACTTC.